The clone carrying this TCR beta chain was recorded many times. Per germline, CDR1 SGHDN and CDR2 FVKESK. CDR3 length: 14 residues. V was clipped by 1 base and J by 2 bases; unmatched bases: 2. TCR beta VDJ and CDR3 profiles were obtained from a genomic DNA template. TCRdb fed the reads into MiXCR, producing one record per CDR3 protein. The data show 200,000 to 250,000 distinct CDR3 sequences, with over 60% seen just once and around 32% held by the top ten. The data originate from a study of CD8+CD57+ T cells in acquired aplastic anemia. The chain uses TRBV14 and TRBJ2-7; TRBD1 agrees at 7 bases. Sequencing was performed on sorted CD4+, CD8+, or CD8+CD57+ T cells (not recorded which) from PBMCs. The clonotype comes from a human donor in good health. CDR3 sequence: CASSQGQGAYEQYF. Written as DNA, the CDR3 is TGTGCCAGCAGCCAAGGACAGGGAGCCTACGAGCAGTACTTC.